This entry lists 10 T cell receptor beta chains sequenced from one sample in a study of CD8 T cells in ankylosing spondylitis. TCRdb re-called the 5' RACE reads with MiXCR, one entry per CDR3 protein. The table lists roughly 180,000 distinct CDR3 sequences, around 10% of them singletons. The sequenced sample consisted of blood, either unsorted or a sorted T cell fraction (not recorded which). These receptors were obtained from a male donor with ankylosing spondylitis or in good health (not recorded which).

The chain links TRBV7-2 to TRBJ2-5; 8 bases agree with TRBD1. V trimming: 0 bases; J trimming: 5 bases; junction bases outside the gene matches: 23. Germline assignment: CDR1 SGHTA and CDR2 FQGNSA. This CDR3 region has 21 residues. The CDR3 is CASSLAREGSGTGVRYETQYF. In nucleotides, the CDR3 is TGTGCCAGCAGCTTAGCGCGCGAGGGATCCGGGACAGGTGTTCGATACGAGACCCAGTACTTC.

V gene TRBV20-1 combines with J gene TRBJ2-5; possible D gene TRBD1, 6 bases. Germline values: CDR1 DFQATT, CDR2 SNEGSKA (reference sequence). The CDR3 loop spans 13 amino acids. Trimming removed 3 bases at V and 4 bases at J, with 12 bases between. The CDR3 bases are TGCAGTGCTAGTCGGCAGGGGACAGAGACCCAGTACTTC. Translation: CSASRQGTETQYF.

This clonotype showed up many times. In DNA form, the CDR3 reads TGTGCCAGCAGCCTCGGGACTAGCGGGAAGTATTTT. It encodes CASSLGTSGKYF. V and J are TRBV12-3 or TRBV12-4 and TRBJ2-3; TRBD2 matches 13 bases. This CDR3 is built from 12 residues. V lost 6 bases to trimming and J lost 13 bases; unmatched junction nucleotides: 4.

This clonotype was recorded at least ten times. This rearrangement joins TRBV27 to TRBJ2-7; D not certain. The ends were cut back, 2 bases at V and 3 bases at J, with 14 bases in the middle. Germline lookup yields CDR1 MNHEY and CDR2 SMNVEV (reference sequence). The CDR3 extends over 15 amino acids. The CDR3 sequence: CASSLTSHTDYEQYF. CDR3 nucleotide sequence: TGTGCCAGCAGTTTAACTTCACATACGGACTACGAGCAGTACTTC.

Many counts were recorded for this clonotype. This chain joins TRBV5-1 and TRBJ2-2; TRBD1 or TRBD2 may be the D gene (5 bases each). The CDR3 loop spans 14 amino acids. Germline V lookup: CDR1 SGHRS, CDR2 YFSETQ. V lost 4 bases to trimming and J lost 1 base, with 8 bases between them. This CDR3 is CASSEGMNTGELFF. In DNA, the CDR3 is TGCGCCAGCAGCGAGGGGATGAACACCGGGGAGCTGTTTTTT.

On this clonotype: A much larger clone lies one base from this, so it may be a read error. The chain has TRBV5-1 and TRBJ2-1, with TRBD2 matching over 13 bases. This CDR3 comprises 18 residues. The germline V gene has CDR1 SGHRS and CDR2 YFSETQ. Trimming cost V 5 bases and J 1 base; bases outside gene matches: 9. CDR3 DNA: TGCGCCAGCAGGCCCGGACTAGCGGGAGAGACATCCTACAATGAGCAGTTCTTC. Translation gives CASRPGLAGETSYNEQFF. Supplemented by reference TRBV5-1 and TRBJ2-1, the full variable domain reads KAGVTQTPRYLIKTRGQQVTLSCSPISGHRSVSWYQQTPGQGLQFLFEYFSETQRNKGNFPGRFSGRQFSNSRSEMNVSTLELGDSALYLCASRPGLAGETSYNEQFFGPGTRLTVL.

J is TRBJ2-3 and V is TRBV10-3; TRBD1 or TRBD2 may be the D gene (5 bases each). This CDR3 region has 20 residues. With 0 bases removed from V and 0 bases from J, the gap between germline ends came to 22 bases. Germline lookup yields CDR1 ENHRY and CDR2 SYGVKD. In DNA form, the CDR3 reads TGTGCCATCAGTGAGTCGATGGGGGTGCGAAGGAACATTAGCACAGATACGCAGTATTTT. Protein sequence: CAISESMGVRRNISTDTQYF.

Many counts were recorded for this clonotype. The CDR3 loop reads CSARPGSPPAAFF. CDR3 DNA: TGCAGTGCTAGACCGGGTAGTCCCCCGGCGGCTTTCTTT. The chain carries TRBV20-1 and TRBJ1-1; D is uncertain. The V gene's germline CDR1 is DFQATT and CDR2 SNEGSKA (reference sequence). This CDR3 has 13 residues. The V end was cut by 2 bases, the J end by 11 bases, with 18 bases between.

This clonotype appeared many times. The chain couples TRBV10-3 to TRBJ1-1; tentatively, D is TRBD1 (6 bases). Trimming left V 0 bases short and J 2 bases short, with 10 bases between. This CDR3 has 15 amino acids. CDR1 ENHRY and CDR2 SYGVKD come from the germline V gene. The CDR3 loop is CAISESWDKNTEAFF. The CDR3 DNA is TGTGCCATCAGTGAGTCATGGGACAAAAACACTGAAGCTTTCTTT.

The chain couples TRBV7-2 to TRBJ2-7; D may be TRBD2 (5 bases). The CDR3 sequence is 15 residues long. Germline V CDR1 and CDR2: SGHTA, FQGNSA. Deletions cut 1 base from V and 3 bases from J, with 13 bases between. CDR3 DNA sequence: TGTGCCAGCAGCTTAGGGGGTAAAGGACTCTACGAGCAGTACTTC. Encoded protein: CASSLGGKGLYEQYF.